This TCR beta chain comes out of a study of T cell responses to AZD1222 COVID-19 vaccine. The CDR3 covers 17 residues. Per germline, CDR1 MDHEN and CDR2 SYDVKM. Trimming removed 6 bases from V and 7 bases from J; junction bases left unmatched: 17. Clones were read by immunoSEQ multiplex PCR, and TCRdb kept only the in-frame ones, dropping some. The table has 110,000 to 150,000 clones, 80% to 90% seen once. This TCR was recovered from an adult in good health. The sequences come from peripheral blood, collected on day 0 of AZD1222 vaccination. V and J are TRBV28 and TRBJ1-2; 10 bases line up with TRBD1. This chain's CDR3 is CASRISGTGAFKTGYTF. The CDR3 bases are TGTGCCAGCAGAATCTCCGGGACAGGGGCTTTCAAAACTGGCTACACCTTC.